One and the same sample provided the 22 T cell receptor beta chains below, sequenced in a study of control samples from healthy donors and cancer patients. The protocol was immunoSEQ multiplex PCR, while the TCRdb copy is restricted to in-frame clones and leaves out a portion. The repertoire holds fewer than 95,000 clones, with 90% to 95% as singletons. What was sequenced was blood. The source is a man aged 25-45 years in good health.

The J gene is TRBJ2-1, the V gene TRBV6-6; D is unresolved. Trimming stripped 8 bases from V and 4 bases from J, with 9 bases between. The V gene's germline CDR1 is MNHNY and CDR2 SVGAGI (reference sequence). This CDR3 is 12 amino acids long. This chain's CDR3 is CASGQSYNEQFF. In DNA form, the CDR3 reads TGTGCCAGCGGCCAGTCATACAATGAGCAGTTCTTC.

This clone was observed a few times. The CDR3 DNA reads as TGCGCCAGCAGCCAAGTGATGCAGGGCAACTATGGCTACACCTTC. Amino acids: CASSQVMQGNYGYTF. V gene TRBV4-1 combines with J gene TRBJ1-2, with D perhaps TRBD1 (5 bases). This CDR3 region has 15 residues. Germline CDR1 reads MGHRA; CDR2 reads YSYEKL. Deletions cut 1 base from V and 2 bases from J, with 11 bases between.

V usage is TRBV18 and J usage is TRBJ2-7; 9 nucleotides match TRBD1. The CDR3 loop spans 14 amino acids. V lost 4 bases, J lost 2 bases, and 3 bases stayed unmatched. Per germline, CDR1 KGHSH and CDR2 LQKENI. The CDR3 DNA follows: TGTGCCAGCTCACGGGACAGGGCCACCTACGAGCAGTACTTC. Residues: CASSRDRATYEQYF.

This clone was seen a few times. This chain joins TRBV5-6 and TRBJ2-3, with TRBD2 matching 8 bases. V gave up 4 bases and J gave up 4 bases; unmatched junction bases: 8. Germline-derived CDR1 and CDR2 are SGHDT and YYEEEE. The CDR3 is 15 amino acids. The CDR3 is CASSGIGGEADTQYF. For the CDR3, the DNA is TGTGCCAGCAGCGGAATCGGGGGGGAGGCAGATACGCAGTATTTT.

This clone was recorded once. V is TRBV28 and J is TRBJ2-5; D gene ambiguous. Germline V lookup: CDR1 MDHEN, CDR2 SYDVKM. The CDR3 totals 13 residues. With 2 bases removed from V and 2 bases from J, the gap between germline ends came to 6 bases. The CDR3: CASSLAQQETQYF. CDR3 in DNA: TGTGCCAGCAGTTTAGCCCAGCAAGAGACCCAGTACTTC.

There are many counts of this clone. The genes are TRBV7-9 and TRBJ2-2; D remains unclear. V lost 3 bases, J lost 6 bases, and 8 bases lay in between. The CDR3 has 13 amino acids. The germline gives CDR1 SEHNR, CDR2 FQNEAQ (reference sequence). The CDR3 spells CASSLLVAGELFF. The CDR3 region has the DNA TGTGCCAGCAGCTTGTTAGTCGCCGGGGAGCTGTTTTTT.

The chain links TRBV6-6 to TRBJ1-5; the match to TRBD1 covers 9 bases. J lost 7 bases, V lost 7 bases, and 8 bases had no gene match. Germline V lookup: CDR1 MNHNY, CDR2 SVGAGI (reference sequence). The CDR3 is 14 residues long. The CDR3 is CASTGTGLSQPQHF. DNA for the CDR3: TGTGCCAGCACCGGGACAGGGCTAAGCCAGCCCCAGCATTTT.

In its sample, this clone was seen once. This same CDR3 is encoded by further DNA sequences in the sample. The chain carries TRBV30 and TRBJ2-3; the D is unclear. The V and J ends lost 0 bases and 0 bases respectively, with 10 bases between them. The CDR3 contains 15 residues. Per the germline V gene, CDR1 is GTSNPN and CDR2 is SVGIG (reference sequence). CDR3 sequence reads: CAWSVTLISTDTQYF. In DNA, the CDR3 is TGTGCCTGGAGTGTAACTTTGATTAGCACAGATACGCAGTATTTT.

The rearrangement joins TRBV6-2 or TRBV6-3 to TRBJ2-5, with D possibly being TRBD1 (6 bases). The germline V and J ends were trimmed by 6 bases and 5 bases, with 10 bases remaining between them. Germline CDR1 is MNHEY and CDR2 is SVGEGT. The CDR3 loop spans 12 amino acids. DNA for the CDR3: TGTGCCAGCAGCCGACAGGACGAGACCCAGTACTTC. This translates into CASSRQDETQYF.

V gene TRBV3-1 (or the pseudogene TRBV3-2) combines with J gene TRBJ2-3, with TRBD2 identical over 9 bases. Germline V gene lookup returns CDR1 LGHDT and CDR2 YNNKEL (reference sequence). This CDR3 comprises 14 residues. V shed 2 bases and J 7 bases; nucleotides not matched to a gene: 4. This CDR3 reads CASSQSGGHYTQYF. For the CDR3, the DNA is TGTGCCAGCAGCCAAAGCGGGGGGCACTATACGCAGTATTTT.

The chain links TRBV7-8 to TRBJ2-2; tentatively, D is TRBD1 or TRBD2 (5 bases each). This CDR3 has 16 residues. Germline CDR1 reads SGHVS; CDR2 reads FQNEAQ. Trimming stripped 1 base from V and 1 base from J, with 10 bases between. The CDR3 region has the DNA TGTGCCAGCAGCTTAGGTCAGGGAGTGAACACCGGGGAGCTGTTTTTT. Protein product: CASSLGQGVNTGELFF.

The J gene is TRBJ2-1, the V gene TRBV14; perhaps TRBD2 as D (6 bases). The V and J ends lost 0 bases and 3 bases respectively, with 18 bases between them. The CDR3 is made up of 18 amino acids. The germline V gene has CDR1 SGHDN and CDR2 FVKESK. The DNA for the CDR3 is TGTGCCAGCAGCCAAGACAATCAGCTTCGCGGGGTCTACAATGAGCAGTTCTTC. Translation gives CASSQDNQLRGVYNEQFF.

The chain combines TRBV28 with TRBJ2-5; the match to TRBD2 covers 9 bases. Germline CDR1 MDHEN, CDR2 SYDVKM. The CDR3 loop spans 17 amino acids. V was pared by 5 bases and J by 2 bases, with 12 bases of the junction left unmatched. CDR3 region: CASSGSTISGGQETQYF. As DNA, the CDR3 is TGTGCCAGCAGTGGGAGTACGATTAGCGGGGGACAAGAGACCCAGTACTTC.

This sequence joins TRBV2 and TRBJ2-1, with D hard to call. CDR1 and CDR2 (germline): SNHLY, FYNNEI. Trimming pared 1 base from V and 8 bases from J, leaving 12 bases between. CDR3 length equals 14 residues. CDR3 amino acids: CASSEDSPEDEQFF. The DNA of the CDR3 is TGTGCCAGCAGTGAAGACAGCCCCGAGGATGAGCAGTTCTTC.

The chain employs TRBV6-2 or TRBV6-3 and TRBJ1-2; 7 bases line up with TRBD1. CDR1 MNHEY and CDR2 SVGEGT come from the germline V gene. Trimming removed 5 bases from V and 7 bases from J; junction bases left unmatched: 13. The CDR3 contains 15 residues. As DNA, the CDR3 is TGTGCCAGCAGTCCCACTAATGCAGGGGGAGGTGGCTACACCTTC. Encoded protein: CASSPTNAGGGGYTF.

The chain joins TRBV6-1 to TRBJ2-1; 8 positions match TRBD1. Looked up from germline, CDR1 is MNHNS and CDR2 is SASEGT. The trim removed 0 bases at V and 2 bases at J, leaving 3 bases unmatched. The CDR3 has 16 amino acids. The CDR3 region has the DNA TGTGCCAGCAGTGAAGCTGGACAGGGAGCCTACAATGAGCAGTTCTTC. Translation: CASSEAGQGAYNEQFF.

The rearrangement joins TRBV19 to TRBJ1-1, with no clear D. Trimming took 6 bases from V and 6 from J, leaving 14 bases between them. This CDR3 region has 13 residues. CDR1 is LNHDA, CDR2 SQIVND, per germline (reference sequence). The CDR3 loop is CASRLHFFAEAFF. CDR3 bases: TGTGCCAGTAGACTACACTTTTTCGCTGAAGCTTTCTTT. Complete variable domain (other parts from reference TRBV19 and TRBJ1-1): DGGITQSPKYLFRKEGQNVTLSCEQNLNHDAMYWYRQDPGQGLRLIYYSQIVNDFQKGDIAEGYSVSREKKESFPLTVTSAQKNPTAFYLCASRLHFFAEAFFGQGTRLTVV.

The V call is TRBV30, the J call TRBJ2-6; 9 nucleotides align to TRBD1. V was clipped by 2 bases and J by 2 bases; unmatched bases: 10. The CDR3 totals 18 residues. Germline V gives CDR1 GTSNPN, CDR2 SVGIG (reference sequence). CDR3 in DNA: TGTGCCTGGAGTCCCGGGACAGGGTTCTCTACTGGGGCCAACGTCCTGACTTTC. It codes for CAWSPGTGFSTGANVLTF.

The V call is TRBV27, the J call TRBJ1-5, with 7 bases that match TRBD1. V gave up 2 bases and J gave up 4 bases; unmatched junction bases: 5. The CDR3 sequence is 15 residues long. Germline CDR1 is MNHEY and CDR2 is SMNVEV (reference sequence). CDR3 sequence (DNA): TGTGCCAGCAGTTTAAACCGGGACAGTAATCAGCCCCAGCATTTT. Protein product: CASSLNRDSNQPQHF.

The chain links TRBV28 to TRBJ2-1; no firm D call. CDR3 length equals 16 residues. The V and J ends lost 5 bases and 0 bases respectively, with 14 bases between them. CDR1 is MDHEN and CDR2 is SYDVKM in the germline V gene. CDR3 sequence (DNA): TGTGCCAGCAGTCCGTCCAGCGCCAGCTCCTACAATGAGCAGTTCTTC. It encodes CASSPSSASSYNEQFF. The full variable domain, rest sourced from reference TRBV28 and TRBJ2-1, is DVKVTQSSRYLVKRTGEKVFLECVQDMDHENMFWYRQDPGLGLRLIYFSYDVKMKEKGDIPEGYSVSREKKERFSLILESASTNQTSMYLCASSPSSASSYNEQFFGPGTRLTVL.

The chain employs TRBV4-3 and TRBJ1-2; TRBD1 matches 8 bases. V gave up 0 bases and J gave up 5 bases; unmatched junction bases: 2. CDR1 is LGHNA and CDR2 is YSLEER in the germline V gene. CDR3 length equals 14 residues. CDR3 sequence (DNA): TGCGCCAGCAGCCAAGAGACAGGGGAATATGGCTACACCTTC. As protein: CASSQETGEYGYTF.

The V call is TRBV7-8, the J call TRBJ1-6, with D maybe TRBD1 (5 bases). From germline, CDR1 is SGHVS and CDR2 FQNEAQ. The CDR3 extends over 16 amino acids. The V gene lost 5 bases and the J gene lost 8 bases, with 19 bases spanning the gap. CDR3 DNA sequence: TGTGCCAGCAGCCGTGCATACCGGGACCGAGATTCACCCCTCCACTTT. Its translation is CASSRAYRDRDSPLHF.